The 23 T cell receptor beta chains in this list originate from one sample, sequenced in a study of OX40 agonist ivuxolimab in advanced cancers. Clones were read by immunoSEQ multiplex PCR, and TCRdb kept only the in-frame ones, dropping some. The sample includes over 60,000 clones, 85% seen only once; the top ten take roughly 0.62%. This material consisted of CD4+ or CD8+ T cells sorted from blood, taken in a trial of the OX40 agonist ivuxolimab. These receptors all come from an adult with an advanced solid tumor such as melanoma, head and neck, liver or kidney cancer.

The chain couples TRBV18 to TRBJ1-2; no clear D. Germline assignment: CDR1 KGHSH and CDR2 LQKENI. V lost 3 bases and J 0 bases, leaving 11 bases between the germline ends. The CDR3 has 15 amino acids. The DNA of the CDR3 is TGTGCCAGCTCACCGGCGAGTCTACCTAACTATGGCTACACCTTC. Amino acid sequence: CASSPASLPNYGYTF.

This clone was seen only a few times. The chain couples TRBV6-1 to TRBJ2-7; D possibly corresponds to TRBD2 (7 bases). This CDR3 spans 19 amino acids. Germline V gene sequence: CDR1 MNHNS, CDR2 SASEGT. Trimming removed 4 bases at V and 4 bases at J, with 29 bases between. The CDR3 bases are TGTGCCAGCAGTGGACTCGGGGGGCCCGGAACCTCGACCATTTACGAGCAGTACTTC. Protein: CASSGLGGPGTSTIYEQYF.

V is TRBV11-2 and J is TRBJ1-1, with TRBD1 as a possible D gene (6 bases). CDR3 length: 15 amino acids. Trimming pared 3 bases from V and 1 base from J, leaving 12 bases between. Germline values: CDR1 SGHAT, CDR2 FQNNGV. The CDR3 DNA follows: TGTGCCAGCAGCTTCCCGGGACACCAGAACACTGAAGCTTTCTTT. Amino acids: CASSFPGHQNTEAFF. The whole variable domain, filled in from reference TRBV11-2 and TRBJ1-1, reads EAGVAQSPRYKIIEKRQSVAFWCNPISGHATLYWYQQILGQGPKLLIQFQNNGVVDDSQLPKDRFSAERLKGVDSTLKIQPAKLEDSAVYLCASSFPGHQNTEAFFGQGTRLTVV.

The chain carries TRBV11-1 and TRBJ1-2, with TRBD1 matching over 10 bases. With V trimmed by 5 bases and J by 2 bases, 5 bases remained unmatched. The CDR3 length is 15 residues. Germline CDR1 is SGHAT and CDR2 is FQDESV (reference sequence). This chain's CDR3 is CASSAAGQGNYGYTF. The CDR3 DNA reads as TGTGCCAGCAGCGCCGCGGGACAGGGGAACTATGGCTACACCTTC.

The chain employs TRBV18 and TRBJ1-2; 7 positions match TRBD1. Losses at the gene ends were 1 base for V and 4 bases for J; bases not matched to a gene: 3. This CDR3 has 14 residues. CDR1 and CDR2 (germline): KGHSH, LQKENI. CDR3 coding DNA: TGTGCCAGCTCACCACTAGACAGGGCCTATGGCTACACCTTC. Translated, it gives CASSPLDRAYGYTF.

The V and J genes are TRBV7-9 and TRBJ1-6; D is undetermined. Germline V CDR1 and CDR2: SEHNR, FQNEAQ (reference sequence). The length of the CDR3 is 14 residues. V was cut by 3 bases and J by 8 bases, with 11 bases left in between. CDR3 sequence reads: CASSFASRDSPLHF. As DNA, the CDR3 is TGTGCCAGCAGCTTTGCCAGTAGGGATTCACCCCTCCACTTT.

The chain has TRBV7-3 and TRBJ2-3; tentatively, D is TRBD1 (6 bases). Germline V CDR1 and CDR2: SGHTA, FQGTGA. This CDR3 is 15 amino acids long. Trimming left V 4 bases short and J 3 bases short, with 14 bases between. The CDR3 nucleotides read TGTGCCAGCAGCTCACAGGGAGTTCGGACAGATACGCAGTATTTT. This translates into CASSSQGVRTDTQYF.

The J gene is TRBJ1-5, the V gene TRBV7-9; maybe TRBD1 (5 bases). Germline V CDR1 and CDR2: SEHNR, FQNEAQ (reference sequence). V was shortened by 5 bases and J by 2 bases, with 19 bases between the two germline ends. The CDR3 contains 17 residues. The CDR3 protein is CASSPWDGTGGNQPQHF. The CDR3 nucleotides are TGTGCCAGCAGCCCGTGGGACGGCACTGGGGGCAATCAGCCCCAGCATTTT.

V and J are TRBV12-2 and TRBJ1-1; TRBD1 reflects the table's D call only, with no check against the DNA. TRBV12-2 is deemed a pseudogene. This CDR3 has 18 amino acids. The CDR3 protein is CASRSAPGTGLANTEAFF. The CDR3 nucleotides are TGTGCAAGTCGCTCAGCCCCCGGGACAGGGCTTGCGAACACTGAAGCTTTCTTT.

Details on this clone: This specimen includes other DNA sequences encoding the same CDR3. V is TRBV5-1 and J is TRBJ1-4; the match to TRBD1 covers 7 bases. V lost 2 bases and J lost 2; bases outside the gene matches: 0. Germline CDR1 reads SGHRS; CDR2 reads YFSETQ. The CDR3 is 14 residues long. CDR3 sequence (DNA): TGCGCCAGCAGCTTAGGGGGCACTAATGAAAAACTGTTTTTT. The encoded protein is CASSLGGTNEKLFF.

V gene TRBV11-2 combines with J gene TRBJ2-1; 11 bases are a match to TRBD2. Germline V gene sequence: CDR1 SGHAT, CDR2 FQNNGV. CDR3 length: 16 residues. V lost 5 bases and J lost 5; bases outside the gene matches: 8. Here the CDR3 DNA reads TGTGCCAGCAGCGGGACTAGCGGCCGCCGCGACAATGAGCAGTTCTTC. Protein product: CASSGTSGRRDNEQFF.

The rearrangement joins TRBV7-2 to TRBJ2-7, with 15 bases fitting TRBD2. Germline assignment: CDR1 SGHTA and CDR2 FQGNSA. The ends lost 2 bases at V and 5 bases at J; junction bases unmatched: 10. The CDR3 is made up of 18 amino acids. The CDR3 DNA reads TGTGCCAGCAGCTTAAGTAGGACTAGCGGGGGGGCCAGGGACGAGCAGTACTTC. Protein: CASSLSRTSGGARDEQYF.

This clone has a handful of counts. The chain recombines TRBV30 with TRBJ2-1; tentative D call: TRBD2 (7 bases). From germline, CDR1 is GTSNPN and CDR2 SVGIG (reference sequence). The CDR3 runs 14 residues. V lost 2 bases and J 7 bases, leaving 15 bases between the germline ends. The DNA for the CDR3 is TGTGCCTGGAGTTTGGGGGGGCGAAGGAATGAGCAGTTCTTC. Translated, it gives CAWSLGGRRNEQFF.

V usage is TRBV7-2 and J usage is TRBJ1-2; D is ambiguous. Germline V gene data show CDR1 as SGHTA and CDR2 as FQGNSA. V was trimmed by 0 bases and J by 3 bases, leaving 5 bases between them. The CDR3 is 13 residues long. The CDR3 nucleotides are TGTGCCAGCAGCTTAGCCGGGGACTATGGCTACACCTTC. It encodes CASSLAGDYGYTF.

The CDR3 here is CASSRGQGAGTDTQYF. In DNA form, the CDR3 reads TGTGCCAGCAGCCGTGGACAGGGGGCGGGCACAGATACGCAGTATTTT. The rearrangement links TRBV7-3 to TRBJ2-3, with TRBD1 identical over 11 bases. The CDR3 runs 16 residues. Germline V gene lookup returns CDR1 SGHTA and CDR2 FQGTGA. V was clipped by 5 bases and J by 1 base; unmatched bases: 5.

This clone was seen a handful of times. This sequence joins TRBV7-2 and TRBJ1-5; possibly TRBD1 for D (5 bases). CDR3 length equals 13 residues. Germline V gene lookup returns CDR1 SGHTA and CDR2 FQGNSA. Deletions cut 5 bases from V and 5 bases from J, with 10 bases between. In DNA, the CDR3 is TGTGCCAGCAGCCGTGACAGAGATCAGCCCCAGCATTTT. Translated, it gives CASSRDRDQPQHF.

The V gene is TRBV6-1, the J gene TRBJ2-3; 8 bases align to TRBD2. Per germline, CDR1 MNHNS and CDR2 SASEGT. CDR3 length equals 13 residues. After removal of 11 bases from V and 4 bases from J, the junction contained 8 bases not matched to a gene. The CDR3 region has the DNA TGTGCCGGGGGACTAGACGGGGCAGATACGCAGTATTTT. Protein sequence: CAGGLDGADTQYF.

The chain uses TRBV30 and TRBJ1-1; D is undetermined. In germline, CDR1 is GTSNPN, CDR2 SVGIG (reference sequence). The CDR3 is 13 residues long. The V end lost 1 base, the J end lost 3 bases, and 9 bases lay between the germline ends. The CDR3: CAWSAFGDTEAFF. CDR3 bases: TGTGCCTGGAGTGCCTTCGGAGACACTGAAGCTTTCTTT.

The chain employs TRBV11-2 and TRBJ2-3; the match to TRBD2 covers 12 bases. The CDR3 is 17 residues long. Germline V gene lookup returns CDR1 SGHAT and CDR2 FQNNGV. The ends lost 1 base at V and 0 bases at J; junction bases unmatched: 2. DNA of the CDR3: TGTGCCAGCAGCTTAGGACTAGCGGGGGCGAGCACAGATACGCAGTATTTT. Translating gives CASSLGLAGASTDTQYF.

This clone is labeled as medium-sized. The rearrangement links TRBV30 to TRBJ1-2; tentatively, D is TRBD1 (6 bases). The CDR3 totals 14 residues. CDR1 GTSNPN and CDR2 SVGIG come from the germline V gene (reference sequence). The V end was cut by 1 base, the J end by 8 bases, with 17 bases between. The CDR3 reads CAWSEAGAVWGYTF. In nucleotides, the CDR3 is TGTGCCTGGAGTGAGGCAGGGGCCGTTTGGGGCTACACCTTC.

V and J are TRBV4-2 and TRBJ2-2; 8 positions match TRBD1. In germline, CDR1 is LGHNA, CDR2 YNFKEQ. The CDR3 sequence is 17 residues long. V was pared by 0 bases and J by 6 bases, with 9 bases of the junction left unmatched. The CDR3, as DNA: TGTGCCAGCAGCCAAGAAGCAGGGGGCTTTTGGCCCGGGGAGCTGTTTTTT. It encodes CASSQEAGGFWPGELFF.

This CDR3 is CASSHTDRDVGELFF. CDR3 DNA sequence: TGTGCCAGCAGTCACACCGACAGGGATGTCGGGGAGCTGTTTTTT. The chain couples TRBV27 to TRBJ2-2, with 7 nucleotides matching TRBD1. The germline gives CDR1 MNHEY, CDR2 SMNVEV (reference sequence). J lost 7 bases, V lost 5 bases, and 10 bases had no gene match. The CDR3 runs 15 residues.

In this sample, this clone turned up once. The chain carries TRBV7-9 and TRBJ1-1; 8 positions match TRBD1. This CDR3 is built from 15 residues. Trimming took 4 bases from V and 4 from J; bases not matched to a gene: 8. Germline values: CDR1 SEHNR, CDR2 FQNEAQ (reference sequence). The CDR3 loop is CASSSWDRRTTEAFF. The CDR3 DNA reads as TGTGCCAGCAGCTCCTGGGACAGGAGAACCACTGAAGCTTTCTTT.